Shown below are 17 T cell receptor beta chains from a single sample sequenced in a study of cytomegalovirus exposure and HLA in healthy donors. PCR employed 60 Vbeta and 13 Jbeta primers. The method was immunoSEQ multiplex PCR; TCRdb's version includes in-frame clones alone and lacks a portion of them. This table has more than 140,000 clones, roughly four fifths appearing once. The specimen sequenced was PBMCs. Receptors were obtained from a female donor in good health and CMV-seronegative.

The chain employs TRBV19 and TRBJ2-7, with unresolved D. Trimming shortened V by 0 bases and J by 4 bases, and 16 bases separated the two germline ends. Germline-derived CDR1 and CDR2 are LNHDA and SQIVND (reference sequence). There are 16 residues in the CDR3. CDR3 DNA: TGTGCCAGTAGTATAGAGGAGTTCCAGAGTCCTTACGAGCAGTACTTC. This encodes CASSIEEFQSPYEQYF.

The table lists this clone with a count of one. The gene calls are TRBV6-5 and TRBJ1-1; 7 bases match TRBD1. V lost 6 bases to trimming and J lost 12 bases; unmatched junction nucleotides: 13. CDR3 length equals 13 residues. CDR1 is MNHEY and CDR2 is SVGAGI in the germline V gene. In DNA form, the CDR3 reads TGTGCCAGCAGCCTACAGGGGTACGGCAAAACTTTCTTT. It codes for CASSLQGYGKTFF.

The chain joins TRBV12-5 to TRBJ2-7, with 7 positions matching TRBD1. This CDR3 has 15 amino acids. The J segment lost 3 bases and the V segment lost 7 bases, leaving 12 bases of the junction unmatched. From germline, CDR1 is LGHNT and CDR2 FRNRAP. DNA for the CDR3: TGTGCTAGTGCCCTTGGGACAGCTCAAAACTACGAGCAGTACTTC. Translated: CASALGTAQNYEQYF.

The genes are TRBV10-3 and TRBJ1-3, with 7 bases identical to TRBD1. The CDR3 is 14 amino acids. Trimming removed 5 bases from V and 0 bases from J; junction bases left unmatched: 1. The germline CDR1 and CDR2 sequences are ENHRY and SYGVKD. For the CDR3, the DNA is TGTGCCATCAGTAGGGACAGCTCTGGAAACACCATATATTTT. Its translation is CAISRDSSGNTIYF.

V usage is TRBV28 and J usage is TRBJ1-5; a possible D gene is TRBD1 (5 bases). Per the germline V gene, CDR1 is MDHEN and CDR2 is SYDVKM. The CDR3 runs 14 residues. Trimming stripped 4 bases from V and 3 bases from J, with 10 bases between. The CDR3 region has the DNA TGTGCCAGCAGTTCAGGGTCCCACAATCAGCCCCAGCATTTT. Its translation is CASSSGSHNQPQHF.

V is TRBV9 and J is TRBJ1-6; 9 bases are a match to TRBD1. Germline V gene lookup returns CDR1 SGDLS and CDR2 YYNGEE. J gave up 7 bases and V 3 bases, and 5 bases lay outside the gene matches. The CDR3 length is 15 residues. The CDR3 spells CASSEGTGFNSPLHF. CDR3 DNA: TGTGCCAGCAGCGAGGGGACAGGGTTCAATTCACCCCTCCACTTT.

The V gene is TRBV9, the J gene TRBJ1-3, with a possible D match to TRBD1 (5 bases). Germline V gene lookup returns CDR1 SGDLS and CDR2 YYNGEE. The CDR3 runs to 13 residues. Trimming took off 3 bases at V and 2 bases at J, with 6 bases between the two ends. The CDR3 nucleotides read TGTGCCAGCAGCGAGACAGCTGGAAACACCATATATTTT. Its translation: CASSETAGNTIYF. Full variable domain (remainder filled in from reference TRBV9 and TRBJ1-3): DSGVTQTPKHLITATGQRVTLRCSPRSGDLSVYWYQQSLDQGLQFLIQYYNGEERAKGNILERFSAQQFPDLHSELNLSSLELGDSALYFCASSETAGNTIYFGEGSWLTVV.

The gene calls are TRBV28 and TRBJ2-2; the match to TRBD2 covers 8 bases. The V segment lost 8 bases and the J segment 3 bases; nucleotides outside the gene matches: 5. Germline V gene sequence: CDR1 MDHEN, CDR2 SYDVKM. This CDR3 spans 14 amino acids. CDR3 protein: CASSLAGYTGELFF. CDR3 DNA: TGTGCCAGCTCCCTAGCGGGTTACACCGGGGAGCTGTTTTTT.

J is TRBJ2-7 and V is TRBV28, with 11 bases identical to TRBD2. This CDR3 comprises 15 residues. V dropped 6 bases and J dropped 0; count of bases not matched to a gene: 4. Germline CDR1 is MDHEN and CDR2 is SYDVKM. The CDR3 spells CASRPTSGSSYEQYF. The CDR3 coding sequence is TGTGCCAGCAGACCTACTAGCGGGAGCTCCTACGAGCAGTACTTC.

The genes are TRBV10-3 and TRBJ1-6; 9 bases fit TRBD1. Per germline, CDR1 ENHRY and CDR2 SYGVKD. The CDR3 has 17 residues. J was trimmed by 5 bases and V by 5 bases; bases with no gene match: 10. The CDR3 region is CAISLMEQGAHNSPLHF. The CDR3 coding sequence is TGTGCCATCAGTCTTATGGAACAGGGGGCCCATAATTCACCCCTCCACTTT.

This chain joins TRBV7-9 and TRBJ2-7; tentative D call: TRBD2 (6 bases). CDR3 length equals 14 residues. CDR1 SEHNR and CDR2 FQNEAQ come from the germline V gene (reference sequence). With 0 bases removed from V and 1 base from J, the gap between germline ends came to 7 bases. The CDR3 is CASSLAGTSYEQYF. DNA of the CDR3: TGTGCCAGCAGCTTAGCGGGGACTTCCTACGAGCAGTACTTC.

The chain combines TRBV7-9 with TRBJ1-2, with D possibly matching TRBD1 (6 bases). Trimming took off 7 bases at V and 5 bases at J, with 17 bases between the two ends. This CDR3 is 14 amino acids long. Looked up from germline, CDR1 is SEHNR and CDR2 is FQNEAQ (reference sequence). The CDR3 sequence: CASTRLQGGYGYTF. For the CDR3, the DNA is TGTGCCAGCACGCGCTTACAGGGAGGGTATGGCTACACCTTC.

Details on this clone: The same CDR3 also results from other DNA sequences found in this sample. The V call is TRBV28, the J call TRBJ2-7, with 8 bases identical to TRBD1. V dropped 4 bases and J dropped 3; count of bases not matched to a gene: 5. Germline V gene lookup returns CDR1 MDHEN and CDR2 SYDVKM. This CDR3 comprises 14 residues. Written as DNA, the CDR3 is TGTGCCAGCAGTTCACAGGGGGGTATCTACGAGCAGTACTTC. Translating gives CASSSQGGIYEQYF.

The chain combines TRBV2 with TRBJ2-7; 10 bases match TRBD2. The J segment lost 5 bases and the V segment lost 8 bases, leaving 9 bases of the junction unmatched. CDR1 SNHLY and CDR2 FYNNEI come from the germline V gene. The CDR3 is 14 residues long. Written as DNA, the CDR3 is TGTGCCAGCGGGGTAACTAGCGGGATAGACGAGCAGTACTTC. The encoded protein is CASGVTSGIDEQYF.

This chain links TRBV5-6 with TRBJ2-2; 7 positions agree with TRBD2. From germline, CDR1 is SGHDT and CDR2 YYEEEE. J was trimmed by 3 bases and V by 4 bases; bases with no gene match: 15. The CDR3 covers 18 residues. CDR3 bases: TGTGCCAGCAGCGTAATGGGGGGGAGGGCCTTGGACACCGGGGAGCTGTTTTTT. This sequence encodes CASSVMGGRALDTGELFF.

The chain couples TRBV14 to TRBJ2-1; 9 bases map to TRBD2. The CDR3 covers 14 residues. Germline CDR1 and CDR2: SGHDN and FVKESK. V trimming: 2 bases; J trimming: 6 bases; junction bases outside the gene matches: 2. CDR3 nucleotide sequence: TGTGCCAGCAGCCAAAGCGGGAGGACCAATGAGCAGTTCTTC. It codes for CASSQSGRTNEQFF.

V usage is TRBV4-2 and J usage is TRBJ2-7; tentatively, D is TRBD1 (6 bases). This CDR3 is built from 18 residues. Per the germline V gene, CDR1 is LGHNA and CDR2 is YNFKEQ. Trimming took 2 bases from V and 2 from J, leaving 22 bases between them. The chain's CDR3 is CASSQFRMGAGLTYEQYF. DNA for the CDR3: TGTGCCAGCAGCCAATTCAGGATGGGGGCAGGGCTTACCTACGAGCAGTACTTC.